The sequence of this TCR beta chain was determined in a study of blood T cell repertoires in COVID-19. Study context: Sources were T cells, B-cell-depleted T cells, or PBMCs; the material itself was cDNA or gDNA.

The data were produced by immunoSEQ multiplex PCR, yet TCRdb's version contains in-frame clones alone and is incomplete. Of 66,000 or so clones in the sample, just over 85% were seen once. J lost 3 bases, V lost 4 bases, and 5 bases had no gene match. The CDR3 spans 15 residues. Germline assignment: CDR1 SNHLY and CDR2 FYNNEI. The V and J genes are TRBV2 and TRBJ2-3; 9 nucleotides agree with TRBD2. The TCR comes from a man in his forties or fifties with active COVID-19. The sequencing sample was made of peripheral blood. The DNA for the CDR3 is TGTGCCAGCAGTGTAGCGGGAGTACGGACAGATACGCAGTATTTT. It encodes CASSVAGVRTDTQYF.